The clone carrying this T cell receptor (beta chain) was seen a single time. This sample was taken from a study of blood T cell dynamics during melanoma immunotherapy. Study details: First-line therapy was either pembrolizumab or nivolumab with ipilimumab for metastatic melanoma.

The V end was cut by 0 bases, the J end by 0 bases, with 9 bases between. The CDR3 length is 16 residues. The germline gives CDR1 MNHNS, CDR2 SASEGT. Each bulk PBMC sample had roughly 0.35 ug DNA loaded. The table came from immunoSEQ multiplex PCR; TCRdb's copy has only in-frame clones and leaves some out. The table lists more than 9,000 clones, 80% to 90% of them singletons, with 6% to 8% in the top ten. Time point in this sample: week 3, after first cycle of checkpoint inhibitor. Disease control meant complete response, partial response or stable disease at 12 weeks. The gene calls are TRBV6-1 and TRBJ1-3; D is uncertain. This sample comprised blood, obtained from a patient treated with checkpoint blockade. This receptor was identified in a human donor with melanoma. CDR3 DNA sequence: TGTGCCAGCAGTGAAGCGGCCGGGTTCTCTGGAAACACCATATATTTT. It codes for CASSEAAGFSGNTIYF.